This TCR beta chain was recorded in a study of glioma-infiltrating T cells after dendritic cell vaccination. Concerning this clone itself: Its matching antigen is unknown.

Method: immunoSEQ multiplex PCR; TCRdb's copy keeps in-frame clones and lacks some. The table has tens of thousands of clones, around 86% seen once; the top ten hold about 2.3%. Regarding the study as a whole: Survival was not directly related to TCR clonality in these patients.

CDR1 is MNHNS, CDR2 SASEGT, per germline. V shed 4 bases, J shed 2 bases, and the junction held 1 base outside the gene matches. The CDR3 totals 15 residues. Time point reported: after dendritic cell vaccination, including at tumor progression/relapse. The sequencing here drew on blood, taken after dendritic cell vaccination. This TCR came from a human donor with glioblastoma. This sequence joins TRBV6-1 and TRBJ2-6, with 8 bases lining up with TRBD1. This CDR3 is CASSVQGAGANVLTF. The CDR3 region has the DNA TGTGCCAGCAGTGTACAGGGGGCTGGGGCCAACGTCCTGACTTTC.